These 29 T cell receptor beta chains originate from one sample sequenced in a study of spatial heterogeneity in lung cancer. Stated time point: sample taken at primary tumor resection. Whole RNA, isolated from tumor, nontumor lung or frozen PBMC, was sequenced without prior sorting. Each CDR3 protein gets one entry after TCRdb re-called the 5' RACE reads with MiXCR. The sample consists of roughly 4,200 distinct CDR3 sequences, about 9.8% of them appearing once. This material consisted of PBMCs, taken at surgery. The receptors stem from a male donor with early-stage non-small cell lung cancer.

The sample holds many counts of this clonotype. The CDR3 sequence: CASSPGWGQNNEKLFF. CDR3 sequence (DNA): TGCGCCAGCAGCCCTGGGTGGGGGCAGAATAATGAAAAACTGTTTTTT. The chain uses TRBV5-1 and TRBJ1-4; D might be TRBD1 (6 bases). The CDR3 loop spans 16 amino acids. V lost 4 bases to trimming and J lost 4 bases, with 17 bases between them. CDR1 SGHRS and CDR2 YFSETQ come from the germline V gene.

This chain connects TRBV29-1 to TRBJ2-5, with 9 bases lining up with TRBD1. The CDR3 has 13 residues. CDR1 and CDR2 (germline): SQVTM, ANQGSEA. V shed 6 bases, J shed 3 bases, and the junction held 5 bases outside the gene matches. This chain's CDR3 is CSVYRDREETQYF. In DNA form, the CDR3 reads TGCAGCGTCTACCGGGACAGGGAAGAGACCCAGTACTTC.

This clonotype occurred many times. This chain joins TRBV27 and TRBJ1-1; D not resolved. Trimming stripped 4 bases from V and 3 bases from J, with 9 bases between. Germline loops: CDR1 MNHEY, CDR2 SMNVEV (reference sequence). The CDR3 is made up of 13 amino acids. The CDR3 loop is CASSYGEHTEAFF. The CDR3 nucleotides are TGTGCCAGCAGTTACGGGGAGCACACTGAAGCTTTCTTT.

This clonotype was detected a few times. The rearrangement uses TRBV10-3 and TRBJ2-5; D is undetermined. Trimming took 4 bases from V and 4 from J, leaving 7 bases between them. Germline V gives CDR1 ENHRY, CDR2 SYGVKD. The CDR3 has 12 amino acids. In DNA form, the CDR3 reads TGTGCCATCAGTGCTATACTAGAGACCCAGTACTTC. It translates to CAISAILETQYF.

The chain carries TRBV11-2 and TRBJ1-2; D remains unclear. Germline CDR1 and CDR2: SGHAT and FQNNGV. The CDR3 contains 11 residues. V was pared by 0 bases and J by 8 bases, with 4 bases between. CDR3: CASSLDHGYTF. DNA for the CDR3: TGTGCCAGCAGCTTAGATCACGGCTACACCTTC.

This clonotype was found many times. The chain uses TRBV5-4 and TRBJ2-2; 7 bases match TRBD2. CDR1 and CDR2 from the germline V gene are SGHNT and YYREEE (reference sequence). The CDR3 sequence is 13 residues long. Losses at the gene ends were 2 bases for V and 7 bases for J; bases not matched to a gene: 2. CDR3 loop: CASSFLAVGELFF. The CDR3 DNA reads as TGTGCCAGCAGCTTCCTAGCGGTCGGGGAGCTGTTTTTT. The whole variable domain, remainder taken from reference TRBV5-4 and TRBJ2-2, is ETGVTQSPTHLIKTRGQQVTLRCSSQSGHNTVSWYQQALGQGPQFIFQYYREEENGRGNFPPRFSGLQFPNYSSELNVNALELDDSALYLCASSFLAVGELFFGEGSRLTVL.

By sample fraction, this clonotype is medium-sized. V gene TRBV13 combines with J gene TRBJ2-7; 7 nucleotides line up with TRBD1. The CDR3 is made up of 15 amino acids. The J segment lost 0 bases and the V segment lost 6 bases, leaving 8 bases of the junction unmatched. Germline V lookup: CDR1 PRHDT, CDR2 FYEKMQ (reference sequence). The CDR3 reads CASRQAQGHSYEQYF. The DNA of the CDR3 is TGTGCCAGCAGACAAGCACAGGGGCACTCCTACGAGCAGTACTTC. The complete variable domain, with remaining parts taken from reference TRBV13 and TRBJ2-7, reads AAGVIQSPRHLIKEKRETATLKCYPIPRHDTVYWYQQGPGQDPQFLISFYEKMQSDKGSIPDRFSAQQFSDYHSELNMSSLELGDSALYFCASRQAQGHSYEQYFGPGTRLTVT.

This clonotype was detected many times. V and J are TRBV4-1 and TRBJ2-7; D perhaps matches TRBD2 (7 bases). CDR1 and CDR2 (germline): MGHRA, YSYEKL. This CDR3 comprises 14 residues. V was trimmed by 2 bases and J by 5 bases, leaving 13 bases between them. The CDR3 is CASSQRGGGHEQYF. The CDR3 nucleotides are TGCGCCAGCAGCCAACGGGGCGGGGGCCACGAGCAGTACTTC.

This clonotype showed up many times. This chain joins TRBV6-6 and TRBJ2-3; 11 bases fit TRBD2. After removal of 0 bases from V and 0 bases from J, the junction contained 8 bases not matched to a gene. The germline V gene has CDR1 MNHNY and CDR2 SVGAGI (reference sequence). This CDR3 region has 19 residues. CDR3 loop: CASSYSTSGERPSTDTQYF. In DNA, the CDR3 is TGTGCCAGCAGTTACTCGACTAGCGGGGAGAGACCTAGCACAGATACGCAGTATTTT.

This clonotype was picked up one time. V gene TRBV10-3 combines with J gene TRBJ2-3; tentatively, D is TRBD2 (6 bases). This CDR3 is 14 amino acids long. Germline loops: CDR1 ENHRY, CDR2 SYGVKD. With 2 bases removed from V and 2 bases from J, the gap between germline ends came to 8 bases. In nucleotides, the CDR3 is TGTGCCATCAGTGAGGCGGGATCCACAGATACGCAGTATTTT. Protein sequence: CAISEAGSTDTQYF.

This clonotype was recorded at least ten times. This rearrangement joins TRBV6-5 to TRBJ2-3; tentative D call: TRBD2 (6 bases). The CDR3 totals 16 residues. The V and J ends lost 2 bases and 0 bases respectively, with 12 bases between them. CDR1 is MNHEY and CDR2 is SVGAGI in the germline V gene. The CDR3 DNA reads TGTGCCAGCAGTTACATTCCTAGCGCGAGCACAGATACGCAGTATTTT. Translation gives CASSYIPSASTDTQYF.

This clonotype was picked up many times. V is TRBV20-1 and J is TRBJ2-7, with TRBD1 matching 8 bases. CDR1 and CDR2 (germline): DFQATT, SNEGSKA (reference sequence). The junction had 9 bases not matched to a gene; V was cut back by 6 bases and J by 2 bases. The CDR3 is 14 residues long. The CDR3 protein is CSAKDRAPTYEQYF. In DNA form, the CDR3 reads TGCAGTGCCAAGGACAGGGCCCCAACCTACGAGCAGTACTTC.

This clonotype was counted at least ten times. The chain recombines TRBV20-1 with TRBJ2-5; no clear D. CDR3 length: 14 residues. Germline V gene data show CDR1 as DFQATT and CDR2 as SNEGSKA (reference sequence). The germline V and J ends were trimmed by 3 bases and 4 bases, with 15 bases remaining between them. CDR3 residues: CSARKTWMGETQYF. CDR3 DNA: TGCAGTGCTAGGAAGACTTGGATGGGAGAGACCCAGTACTTC.

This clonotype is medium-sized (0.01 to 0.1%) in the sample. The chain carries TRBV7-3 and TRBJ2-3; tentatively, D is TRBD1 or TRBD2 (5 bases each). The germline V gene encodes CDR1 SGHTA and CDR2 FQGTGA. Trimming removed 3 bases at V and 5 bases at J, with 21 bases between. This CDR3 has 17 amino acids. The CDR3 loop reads CASSFAPPGRGVDTQYF. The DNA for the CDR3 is TGTGCCAGCAGCTTTGCCCCCCCGGGACGGGGCGTAGATACGCAGTATTTT.

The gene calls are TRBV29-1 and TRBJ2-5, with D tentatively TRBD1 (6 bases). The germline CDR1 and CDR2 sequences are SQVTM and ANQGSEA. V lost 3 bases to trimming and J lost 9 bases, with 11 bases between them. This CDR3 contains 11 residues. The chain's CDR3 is CSVDRQASQYF. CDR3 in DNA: TGCAGCGTTGACAGACAGGCATCCCAGTACTTC.

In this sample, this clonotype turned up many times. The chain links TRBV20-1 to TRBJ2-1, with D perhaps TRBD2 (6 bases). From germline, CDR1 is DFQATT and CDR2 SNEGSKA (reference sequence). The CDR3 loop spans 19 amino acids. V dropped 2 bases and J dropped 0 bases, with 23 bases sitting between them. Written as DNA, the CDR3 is TGCAGTGCTAGATCACACCGGGACTCGCTATATTACTCCTACAATGAGCAGTTCTTC. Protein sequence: CSARSHRDSLYYSYNEQFF.

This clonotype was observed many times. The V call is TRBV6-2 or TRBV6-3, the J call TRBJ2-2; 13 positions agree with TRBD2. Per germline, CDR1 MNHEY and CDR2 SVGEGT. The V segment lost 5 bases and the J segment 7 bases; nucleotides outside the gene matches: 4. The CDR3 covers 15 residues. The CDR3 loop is CASSGGLAGRGELFF. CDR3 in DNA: TGTGCCAGCAGTGGGGGACTAGCGGGACGCGGGGAGCTGTTTTTT.

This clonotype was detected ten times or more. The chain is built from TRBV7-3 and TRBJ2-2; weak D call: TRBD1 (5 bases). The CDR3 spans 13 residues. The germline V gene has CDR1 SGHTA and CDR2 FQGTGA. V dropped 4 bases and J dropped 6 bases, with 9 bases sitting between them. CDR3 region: CASSSRVSGELFF. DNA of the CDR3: TGTGCCAGCAGCTCCAGGGTATCCGGGGAGCTGTTTTTT.

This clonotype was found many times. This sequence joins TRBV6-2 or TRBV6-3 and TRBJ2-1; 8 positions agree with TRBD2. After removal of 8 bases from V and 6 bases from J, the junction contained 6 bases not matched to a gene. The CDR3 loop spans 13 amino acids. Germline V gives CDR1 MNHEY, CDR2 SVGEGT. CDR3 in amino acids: CASEWAGGNEQFF. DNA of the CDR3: TGTGCCAGCGAATGGGCGGGGGGCAATGAGCAGTTCTTC.

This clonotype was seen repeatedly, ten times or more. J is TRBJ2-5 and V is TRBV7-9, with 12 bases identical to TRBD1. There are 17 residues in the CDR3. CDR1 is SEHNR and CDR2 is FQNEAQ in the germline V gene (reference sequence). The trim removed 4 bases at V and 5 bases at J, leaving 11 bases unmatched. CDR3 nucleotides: TGTGCCAGCAGCTCTACTTCCGGGACAGGGGGCTATGAGACCCAGTACTTC. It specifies CASSSTSGTGGYETQYF.

CDR3 protein: CASSQGREGSYEQYF. CDR3 DNA sequence: TGCGCCAGCAGCCAAGGCAGGGAAGGCTCCTACGAGCAGTACTTC. The rearrangement uses TRBV4-3 and TRBJ2-7, with a weak D call TRBD1 (5 bases). Germline V gives CDR1 LGHNA, CDR2 YSLEER. Between the trimmed V and J ends, which lost 1 base and 0 bases, there was a span of 10 bases. This CDR3 is built from 15 residues.

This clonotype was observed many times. CDR3 protein: CASSHGGGVTEAFF. In DNA form, the CDR3 reads TGTGCCAGCAGCCATGGGGGAGGGGTTACTGAAGCTTTCTTT. The chain uses TRBV7-6 and TRBJ1-1, with D perhaps TRBD1 (5 bases). This CDR3 has 14 residues. The V and J ends lost 5 bases and 5 bases respectively, with 15 bases between them. Germline CDR1 and CDR2: SGHVS and FNYEAQ.

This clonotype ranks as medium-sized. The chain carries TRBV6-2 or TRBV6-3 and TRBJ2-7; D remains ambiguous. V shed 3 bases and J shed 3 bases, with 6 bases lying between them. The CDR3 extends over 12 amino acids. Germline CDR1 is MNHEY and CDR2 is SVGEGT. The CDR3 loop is CASSYFNYEQYF. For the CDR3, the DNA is TGTGCCAGCAGTTATTTTAACTACGAGCAGTACTTC.

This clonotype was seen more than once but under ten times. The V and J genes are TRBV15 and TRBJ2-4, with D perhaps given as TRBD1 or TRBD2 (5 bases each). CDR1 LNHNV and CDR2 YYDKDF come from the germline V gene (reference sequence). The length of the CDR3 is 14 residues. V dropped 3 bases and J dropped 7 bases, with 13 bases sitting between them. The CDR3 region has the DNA TGTGCCACCAGCAGTTGGGACGGCCTGAACATTCAGTACTTC. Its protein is CATSSWDGLNIQYF.

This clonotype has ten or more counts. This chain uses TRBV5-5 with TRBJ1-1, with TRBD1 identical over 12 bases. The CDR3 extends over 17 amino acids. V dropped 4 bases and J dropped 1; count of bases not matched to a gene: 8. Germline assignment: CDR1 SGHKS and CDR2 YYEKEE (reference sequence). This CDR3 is CASSTGTGGARNTEAFF. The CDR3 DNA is TGTGCCAGCAGCACCGGGACAGGGGGCGCAAGGAACACTGAAGCTTTCTTT.

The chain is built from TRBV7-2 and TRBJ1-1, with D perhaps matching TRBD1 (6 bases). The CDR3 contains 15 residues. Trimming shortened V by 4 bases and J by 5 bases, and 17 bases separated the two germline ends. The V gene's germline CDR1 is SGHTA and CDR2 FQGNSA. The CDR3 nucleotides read TGTGCCAGCAGCTCTTTCACGCCTCAGGGGACTGAAGCTTTCTTT. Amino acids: CASSSFTPQGTEAFF.

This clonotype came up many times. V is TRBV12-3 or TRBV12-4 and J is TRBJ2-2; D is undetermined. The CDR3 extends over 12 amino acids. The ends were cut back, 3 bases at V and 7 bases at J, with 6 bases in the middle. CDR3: CASSFPGGELFF. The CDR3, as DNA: TGTGCCAGCAGTTTCCCCGGCGGGGAGCTGTTTTTT.

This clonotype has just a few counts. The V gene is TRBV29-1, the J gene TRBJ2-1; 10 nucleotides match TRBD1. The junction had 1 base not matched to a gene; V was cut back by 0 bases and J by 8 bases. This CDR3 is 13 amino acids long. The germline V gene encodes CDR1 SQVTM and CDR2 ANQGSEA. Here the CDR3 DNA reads TGCAGCGTTGAAGATGGGACAGGGGATGAGCAGTTCTTC. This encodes CSVEDGTGDEQFF.

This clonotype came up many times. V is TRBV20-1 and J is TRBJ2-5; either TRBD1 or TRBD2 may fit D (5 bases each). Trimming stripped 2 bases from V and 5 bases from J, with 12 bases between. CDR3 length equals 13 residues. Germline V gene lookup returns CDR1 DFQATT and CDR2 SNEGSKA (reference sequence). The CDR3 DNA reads TGCAGTGCTAGAAGCCGGGACCCCGAGACCCAGTACTTC. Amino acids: CSARSRDPETQYF.